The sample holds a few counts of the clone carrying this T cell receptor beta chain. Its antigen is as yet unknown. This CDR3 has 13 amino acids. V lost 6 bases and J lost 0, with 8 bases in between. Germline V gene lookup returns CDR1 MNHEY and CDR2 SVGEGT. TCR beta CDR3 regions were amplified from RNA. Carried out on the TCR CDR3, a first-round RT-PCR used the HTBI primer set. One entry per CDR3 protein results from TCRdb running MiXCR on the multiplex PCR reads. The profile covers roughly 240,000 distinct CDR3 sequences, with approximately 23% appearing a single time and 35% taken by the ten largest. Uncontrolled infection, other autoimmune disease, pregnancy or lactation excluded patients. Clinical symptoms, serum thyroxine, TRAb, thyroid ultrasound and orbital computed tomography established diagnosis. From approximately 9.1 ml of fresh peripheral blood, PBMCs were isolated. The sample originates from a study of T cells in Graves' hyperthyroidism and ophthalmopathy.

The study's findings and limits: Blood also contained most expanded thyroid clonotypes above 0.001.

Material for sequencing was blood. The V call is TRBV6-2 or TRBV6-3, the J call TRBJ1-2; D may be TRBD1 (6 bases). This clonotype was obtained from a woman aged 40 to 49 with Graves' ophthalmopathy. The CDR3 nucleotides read TGTGCCAGCAGATGGACAGCTAACTATGGCTACACCTTC. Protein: CASRWTANYGYTF.